These 16 T cell receptor beta chains originate from one sample sequenced in a study of CD8+ T cells in alopecia areata. Extraction of RNA preceded its reverse transcription into cDNA, which served as the sequencing template. Sequenced by immunoSEQ multiplex PCR; TCRdb stores in-frame clones only, minus some. Of 150,000 to 200,000 clones in the sample, about 60% were seen once. The specimen sequenced was CD4+ T cells sorted from blood. These TCRs come from a human donor in good health.

This chain links TRBV11-2 with TRBJ2-4; D is unclear. Trimming removed 0 bases from V and 0 bases from J, with 9 bases in between. The CDR3 runs to 16 residues. Germline CDR1 reads SGHAT; CDR2 reads FQNNGV. In nucleotides, the CDR3 is TGTGCCAGCAGCTTAGATCGCGTGCTAGCCAAAAACATTCAGTACTTC. Protein sequence: CASSLDRVLAKNIQYF.

This clone appeared a single time. The chain combines TRBV30 with TRBJ2-2; possibly TRBD2 for D (6 bases). V was pared by 0 bases and J by 1 base, with 12 bases between. The CDR3 loop spans 16 amino acids. CDR1 is GTSNPN and CDR2 is SVGIG in the germline V gene (reference sequence). This CDR3 reads CAWSVYGTLNTGELFF. The CDR3 DNA is TGTGCCTGGAGTGTATATGGGACTTTGAACACCGGGGAGCTGTTTTTT.

V usage is TRBV27 and J usage is TRBJ2-4; a weak D match, TRBD1 (5 bases). The V end lost 5 bases, the J end lost 15 bases, and 20 bases lay between the germline ends. The CDR3 length is 13 residues. The germline V gene encodes CDR1 MNHEY and CDR2 SMNVEV (reference sequence). This CDR3 reads CASSPHSGLVGYF. CDR3 nucleotides: TGTGCCAGCAGTCCCCACTCAGGGCTCGTTGGGTACTTC.

The table lists this clone with a few counts. The chain is built from TRBV7-2 and TRBJ2-7; 10 nucleotides agree with TRBD2. Trimming at V came to 0 bases and at J to 4 bases, leaving 6 bases not matched to a gene. The V gene's germline CDR1 is SGHTA and CDR2 FQGNSA. This CDR3 is built from 16 residues. The CDR3 DNA reads TGTGCCAGCAGCTTAGCGCTCCTAGCGGGGGCTTACGAGCAGTACTTC. Residues: CASSLALLAGAYEQYF.

This clone was counted between two and nine times. The V call is TRBV28, the J call TRBJ2-6; a weak D match, TRBD1 (5 bases). Germline V gives CDR1 MDHEN, CDR2 SYDVKM. The CDR3 totals 17 residues. Trimming took 3 bases from V and 1 from J, leaving 13 bases between them. The CDR3 nucleotides read TGTGCCAGCAGTTTTGCGGCAGGGCTATCTGGGGCCAACGTCCTGACTTTC. Protein sequence: CASSFAAGLSGANVLTF.

The V call is TRBV6-5, the J call TRBJ2-7; 10 bases match TRBD2. Germline loops: CDR1 MNHEY, CDR2 SVGAGI. J gave up 3 bases and V 4 bases, and 9 bases lay outside the gene matches. The CDR3 sequence is 16 residues long. Here the CDR3 DNA reads TGTGCCAGCAGTTTCTCCAGGACTAGCGGACTCTACGAGCAGTACTTC. It encodes CASSFSRTSGLYEQYF.

V and J are TRBV7-9 and TRBJ2-4, with TRBD1 matching over 11 bases. The V gene's germline CDR1 is SEHNR and CDR2 FQNEAQ (reference sequence). The junction had 4 bases not matched to a gene; V was cut back by 5 bases and J by 7 bases. The CDR3 spans 14 residues. Here the CDR3 DNA reads TGTGCCAGCAGCCTCGGGACAGGGGGGAACATTCAGTACTTC. Its translation is CASSLGTGGNIQYF.

The chain links TRBV5-1 to TRBJ2-5; 10 bases fit TRBD1. The length of the CDR3 is 16 residues. J was trimmed by 2 bases and V by 4 bases; bases with no gene match: 8. Per germline, CDR1 SGHRS and CDR2 YFSETQ. CDR3 loop: CASSMDPGQGQETQYF. CDR3 coding DNA: TGCGCCAGCAGCATGGATCCGGGACAGGGGCAAGAGACCCAGTACTTC.

This clone is medium-sized within its sample. The chain is built from TRBV27 and TRBJ2-2, with a possible D match to TRBD2 (5 bases). The CDR3 runs to 12 residues. Germline CDR1 reads MNHEY; CDR2 reads SMNVEV (reference sequence). V gave up 6 bases and J gave up 6 bases, with 8 bases separating them. As DNA, the CDR3 is TGTGCCAGCAGGACTACACCCGGGGAGCTGTTTTTT. Encoded protein: CASRTTPGELFF.

This chain links TRBV5-6 with TRBJ1-5; D gene unclear. This CDR3 is built from 13 residues. Germline CDR1 is SGHDT and CDR2 is YYEEEE. Trimming cost V 1 base and J 11 bases, with 13 bases left between them. The chain's CDR3 is CASSLFVGVAQHF. The CDR3 coding sequence is TGTGCCAGCAGCTTGTTTGTCGGAGTAGCCCAGCATTTT. The entire variable domain, with the rest obtained from reference TRBV5-6 and TRBJ1-5, is as follows: DAGVTQSPTHLIKTRGQQVTLRCSPKSGHDTVSWYQQALGQGPQFIFQYYEEEERQRGNFPDRFSGHQFPNYSSELNVNALLLGDSALYLCASSLFVGVAQHFGDGTRLSIL.

The table lists this clone with a few counts. The chain employs TRBV7-9 and TRBJ2-2, with TRBD1 matching 8 bases. Germline V gene lookup returns CDR1 SEHNR and CDR2 FQNEAQ (reference sequence). The CDR3 sequence is 14 residues long. Losses at the gene ends were 10 bases for V and 0 bases for J; bases not matched to a gene: 4. This chain's CDR3 is CATSDRANTGELFF. Here the CDR3 DNA reads TGTGCCACCTCGGACAGGGCGAACACCGGGGAGCTGTTTTTT.

The chain recombines TRBV9 with TRBJ1-2, with unresolved D. V lost 4 bases and J 4 bases, leaving 14 bases between the germline ends. Germline CDR1 SGDLS, CDR2 YYNGEE. This CDR3 has 14 residues. The CDR3 DNA sequence: TGTGCCAGCAGCCCCCGCGCGGATTCCTATGGCTACACCTTC. Amino acids: CASSPRADSYGYTF.

V usage is TRBV5-1 and J usage is TRBJ1-2, with a possible D match to TRBD1 (5 bases). Germline V gene sequence: CDR1 SGHRS, CDR2 YFSETQ. The V end lost 1 base, the J end lost 6 bases, and 7 bases lay between the germline ends. The CDR3 covers 12 residues. The CDR3 region is CASSLRGNGYTF. CDR3 in DNA: TGCGCCAGCAGCTTGCGGGGGAATGGCTACACCTTC.

J is TRBJ1-1 and V is TRBV13; D is unresolved. V dropped 0 bases and J dropped 1 base, with 15 bases sitting between them. CDR1 and CDR2 (germline): PRHDT, FYEKMQ (reference sequence). This CDR3 is 17 amino acids long. CDR3 region: CASSLGAIRPPNTEAFF. CDR3 in DNA: TGTGCCAGCAGCTTAGGCGCCATCCGGCCCCCGAACACTGAAGCTTTCTTT. Filled out from reference TRBV13 and TRBJ1-1, the complete variable domain reads AAGVIQSPRHLIKEKRETATLKCYPIPRHDTVYWYQQGPGQDPQFLISFYEKMQSDKGSIPDRFSAQQFSDYHSELNMSSLELGDSALYFCASSLGAIRPPNTEAFFGQGTRLTVV.

This clone has only a few counts. The V call is TRBV10-3, the J call TRBJ1-2, with D hard to call. The germline V gene encodes CDR1 ENHRY and CDR2 SYGVKD. The CDR3 is 11 amino acids. V was cut by 7 bases and J by 6 bases, with 9 bases left in between. Written as DNA, the CDR3 is TGTGCCATCACGGGATCCCATGGCTACACCTTC. The encoded protein is CAITGSHGYTF.

In this sample, this clone turned up a few times. This rearrangement joins TRBV5-1 to TRBJ2-6; D is unclear. Trimming pared 4 bases from V and 0 bases from J, leaving 8 bases between. There are 15 residues in the CDR3. Germline CDR1 SGHRS, CDR2 YFSETQ. The CDR3 protein is CASSTALSGANVLTF. The CDR3 nucleotides are TGCGCCAGCAGCACAGCGCTCTCTGGGGCCAACGTCCTGACTTTC.